This T cell receptor beta chain was sequenced during a study of shared clonotypes between healthy human individuals. It was CD45RO-negative cells, positively selected for CCR7, that made up naive CD8 cells, with terminally differentiated effector memory CD45RA+ cells excluded. V shed 4 bases and J shed 3 bases, with 12 bases lying between them. This CDR3 is built from 14 residues. The germline gives CDR1 LGHNA, CDR2 YSLEER. Only in-frame clones appear in the TCRdb table, and some are missing; sequencing was by immunoSEQ multiplex PCR. The sample lists around 1.9 million clones, about 93% occurring once.

The source material was naive CD8+ T cells from PBMCs. V and J are TRBV4-3 and TRBJ1-1; D uncertain. The clonotype was recovered from a young man in good health. Some clones in this sample may be carry-over from other donors' samples. The CDR3 loop reads CASSPAWWDTEAFF. For the CDR3, the DNA is TGCGCCAGCAGCCCGGCTTGGTGGGACACTGAAGCTTTCTTT.